This TCR beta chain was captured in a study of blood T cell repertoires in COVID-19. How the authors handled the data: The authors estimated nucleated cell counts from reference gene primer amplification. TCRdb's table, derived via immunoSEQ multiplex PCR, lists solely in-frame clones and lacks some. V and J calls and clone size are as listed in that table; D and trimming were resolved from the DNA. The data hold about 250,000 clones, with roughly 86% observed a single time. Cohorts were assigned according to the clinical history that participants reported. The sequence was obtained from a woman aged 30 to 39 with acute COVID-19. Sample: PBMCs or T cells enriched from blood (not recorded which).

The CDR3 is CASSSRGDGYTF. The CDR3 coding sequence is TGTGCCAGCAGTTCCAGGGGGGATGGCTACACCTTC. The V call is TRBV27, the J call TRBJ1-2, with TRBD1 matching over 7 bases. CDR3 length: 12 residues. Trimming took 4 bases from V and 6 from J; bases not matched to a gene: 2. The germline CDR1 and CDR2 sequences are MNHEY and SMNVEV (reference sequence).